These 28 T cell receptor beta chains came from one sample sequenced in a study of cytomegalovirus exposure and HLA in healthy donors. PCR employed 60 Vbeta and 13 Jbeta primers. Data came from immunoSEQ multiplex PCR; TCRdb stores just in-frame clones and leaves some out. The data show approximately 150,000 clones, about 77% seen once. The specimen sequenced was PBMCs. The receptors stem from a woman aged 35 to 49 in good health and CMV-seropositive.

This clone was seen more than once but under ten times. The genes are TRBV18 and TRBJ1-4; D is ambiguous. V lost 6 bases and J 2 bases, leaving 22 bases between the germline ends. From germline, CDR1 is KGHSH and CDR2 LQKENI. The CDR3 consists of 18 residues. CDR3 sequence (DNA): TGTGCCAGCTCGCCGCCGACGGGGTGGGTATGGACTAATGAAAAACTGTTTTTT. Protein: CASSPPTGWVWTNEKLFF.

This chain uses TRBV5-1 with TRBJ1-2; possible D gene TRBD1, 6 bases. Germline values: CDR1 SGHRS, CDR2 YFSETQ. The germline V and J ends were trimmed by 0 bases and 0 bases, with 9 bases remaining between them. CDR3 size: 15 residues. CDR3 in DNA: TGCGCCAGCAGCTTGGAGGCAGGGGCTAACTATGGCTACACCTTC. Translating gives CASSLEAGANYGYTF.

This rearrangement joins TRBV4-3 to TRBJ1-6; possible D gene TRBD1, 6 bases. Germline assignment: CDR1 LGHNA and CDR2 YSLEER. The CDR3 sequence is 15 residues long. Trimming shortened V by 3 bases and J by 0 bases, and 6 bases separated the two germline ends. The CDR3 region has the DNA TGCGCCAGCAGCCAGGACAGCTCCTATAATTCACCCCTCCACTTT. Encoded protein: CASSQDSSYNSPLHF.

This chain uses TRBV6-5 with TRBJ1-1; 8 bases are a match to TRBD1. The germline V gene has CDR1 MNHEY and CDR2 SVGAGI. V gave up 5 bases and J gave up 1 base; unmatched junction bases: 6. This CDR3 has 15 amino acids. This CDR3 reads CASSTWTGRNTEAFF. CDR3 nucleotide sequence: TGTGCCAGCAGTACCTGGACAGGGAGGAACACTGAAGCTTTCTTT.

The V gene is TRBV2, the J gene TRBJ2-5; TRBD2 matches at 9 bases. The CDR3 extends over 15 amino acids. CDR1 is SNHLY, CDR2 FYNNEI, per germline. J was trimmed by 4 bases and V by 8 bases; bases with no gene match: 11. The CDR3 spells CASLAAGGPLETQYF. The DNA of the CDR3 is TGTGCCAGCTTAGCGGCGGGGGGGCCACTAGAGACCCAGTACTTC.

V and J are TRBV7-2 and TRBJ1-2; no clear D. Germline CDR1 and CDR2: SGHTA and FQGNSA. This CDR3 is 15 amino acids long. V was shortened by 1 base and J by 5 bases, with 14 bases between the two germline ends. The CDR3 reads CASSLVGGPIYGYTF. The CDR3 region has the DNA TGTGCCAGCAGCTTAGTGGGAGGACCTATATATGGCTACACCTTC. Variable domain in full (rest from reference TRBV7-2 and TRBJ1-2): GAGVSQSPSNKVTEKGKDVELRCDPISGHTALYWYRQSLGQGLEFLIYFQGNSAPDKSGLPSDRFSAERTGGSVSTLTIQRTQQEDSAVYLCASSLVGGPIYGYTFGSGTRLTVV.

V gene TRBV7-2 combines with J gene TRBJ2-3; no clear D. V was pared by 4 bases and J by 0 bases, with 5 bases between. CDR1 is SGHTA and CDR2 is FQGNSA in the germline V gene. The CDR3 covers 13 residues. CDR3 in DNA: TGTGCCAGCAGCTCCCCTAGCACAGATACGCAGTATTTT. Translated: CASSSPSTDTQYF. Together with reference TRBV7-2 and TRBJ2-3, the CDR3 gives the full variable domain: GAGVSQSPSNKVTEKGKDVELRCDPISGHTALYWYRQSLGQGLEFLIYFQGNSAPDKSGLPSDRFSAERTGGSVSTLTIQRTQQEDSAVYLCASSSPSTDTQYFGPGTRLTVL.

The genes are TRBV4-3 and TRBJ1-2; D is uncertain. Germline CDR1 and CDR2: LGHNA and YSLEER. The CDR3 has 15 amino acids. V lost 0 bases, J lost 4 bases, and 12 bases lay in between. The CDR3 here is CASSQEPGASYGYTF. CDR3 nucleotide sequence: TGCGCCAGCAGCCAAGAACCGGGTGCGAGCTATGGCTACACCTTC.

The chain recombines TRBV7-2 with TRBJ1-1; D is undetermined. The CDR3 has 14 residues. Trimming shortened V by 3 bases and J by 1 base, and 9 bases separated the two germline ends. Germline V gene data show CDR1 as SGHTA and CDR2 as FQGNSA. CDR3 residues: CASSFQAANTEAFF. In nucleotides, the CDR3 is TGTGCCAGCAGCTTTCAGGCCGCGAACACTGAAGCTTTCTTT.

Comments on this clone: Distinct nucleotide sequences in the sample also encode this CDR3. The chain joins TRBV6-5 to TRBJ2-7, with TRBD1 matching 9 bases. The germline V gene has CDR1 MNHEY and CDR2 SVGAGI. V gave up 0 bases and J gave up 4 bases; unmatched junction bases: 4. The CDR3 consists of 15 residues. The CDR3 bases are TGTGCCAGCAGTTACTCCGGGACAGGGCGTTACGAGCAGTACTTC. Translated: CASSYSGTGRYEQYF.

The chain carries TRBV7-8 and TRBJ1-6; 8 positions agree with TRBD1. Germline-derived CDR1 and CDR2 are SGHVS and FQNEAQ. V lost 5 bases, J lost 10 bases, and 7 bases stayed unmatched. The CDR3 loop spans 14 amino acids. The CDR3 coding sequence is TGTGCCAGCAGCCCCTTGACAGGGGACTCACCCCTCCACTTT. This translates into CASSPLTGDSPLHF.

The chain recombines TRBV5-6 with TRBJ2-1, with 8 bases identical to TRBD1. The germline CDR1 and CDR2 sequences are SGHDT and YYEEEE. Germline trimming cut 4 bases from V and 5 bases from J; bases unmatched to any gene: 11. The CDR3 runs to 16 residues. This CDR3 reads CASSPRRTGLNNEQFF. CDR3 in DNA: TGTGCCAGCAGCCCTCGGAGGACAGGGTTAAACAATGAGCAGTTCTTC.

Remarks on this clone: At one boundary the junction diverges from the germline segment, which might be a read error. This chain uses TRBV7-9 with TRBJ2-5; 14 positions agree with TRBD2. The CDR3 has 17 amino acids. Germline values: CDR1 SEHNR, CDR2 FQNEAQ (reference sequence). This chain's CDR3 is CSSSSGTSGGNQETQYF. The DNA of the CDR3 is TGTTCCAGCAGCTCCGGGACTAGCGGGGGTAACCAAGAGACCCAGTACTTC. The entire variable domain, with the rest obtained from reference TRBV7-9 and TRBJ2-5, is as follows: DTGVSQNPRHKITKRGQNVTFRCDPISEHNRLYWYRQTLGQGPEFLTYFQNEAQLEKSRLLSDRFSAERPKGSFSTLEIQRTEQGDSAMYLCSSSSGTSGGNQETQYFGPGTRLLVL.

V and J are TRBV2 and TRBJ2-5; 11 bases are a match to TRBD1. The CDR3 runs to 15 residues. The germline CDR1 and CDR2 sequences are SNHLY and FYNNEI. V lost 4 bases to trimming and J lost 2 bases; unmatched junction nucleotides: 3. The CDR3 DNA sequence: TGTGCCAGCAGTGGGGGACAGGGGGAACAAGAGACCCAGTACTTC. Protein product: CASSGGQGEQETQYF.

This clone has a handful of counts. The rearrangement links TRBV6-6 to TRBJ2-2; 7 bases map to TRBD1. The CDR3 extends over 13 amino acids. CDR1 MNHNY and CDR2 SVGAGI come from the germline V gene (reference sequence). The CDR3 region is CALKGAQTGELFF. The CDR3 DNA sequence: TGTGCACTAAAGGGGGCGCAAACCGGGGAGCTGTTTTTT.

The chain is built from TRBV7-2 and TRBJ2-1; 11 bases match TRBD2. V shed 5 bases, J shed 8 bases, and the junction held 8 bases outside the gene matches. The CDR3 has 15 residues. Per the germline V gene, CDR1 is SGHTA and CDR2 is FQGNSA. CDR3 protein: CASSVLAGVFYEQFF. The DNA of the CDR3 is TGTGCCAGCAGCGTACTAGCGGGAGTATTTTATGAGCAGTTCTTC.

The chain uses TRBV30 and TRBJ1-2; 7 bases map to TRBD1. This CDR3 has 13 amino acids. The V gene's germline CDR1 is GTSNPN and CDR2 SVGIG (reference sequence). Trimming took 3 bases from V and 8 from J; bases not matched to a gene: 9. CDR3 sequence: CAWSPGTDSGYTF. The CDR3 coding sequence is TGTGCCTGGAGCCCCGGGACAGATAGCGGCTACACCTTC.

This sequence joins TRBV15 and TRBJ1-3; the D gene is possibly TRBD1 (5 bases). CDR1 is LNHNV, CDR2 YYDKDF, per germline (reference sequence). The ends were cut back, 1 base at V and 0 bases at J, with 7 bases in the middle. The CDR3 extends over 15 amino acids. CDR3 nucleotides: TGTGCCACCAGCAGAGGGGGCGCCTCTGGAAACACCATATATTTT. As protein: CATSRGGASGNTIYF.

This clone came up many times. The chain is built from TRBV6-5 and TRBJ1-2; D perhaps matches TRBD1 (5 bases). The CDR3 is made up of 13 amino acids. Trimming stripped 0 bases from V and 6 bases from J, with 8 bases between. From germline, CDR1 is MNHEY and CDR2 SVGAGI. The CDR3 DNA reads TGTGCCAGCAGTTACTCAGGGGATCATGGCTACACCTTC. Amino acid sequence: CASSYSGDHGYTF.

The V and J genes are TRBV4-3 and TRBJ1-2; 7 nucleotides align to TRBD1. CDR1 LGHNA and CDR2 YSLEER come from the germline V gene. The CDR3 loop spans 16 amino acids. V dropped 1 base and J dropped 4; count of bases not matched to a gene: 9. The DNA of the CDR3 is TGCGCCAGCAGCCAAGGGAGGGACAGCTTTCCCTATGGCTACACCTTC. Translation: CASSQGRDSFPYGYTF.

This chain uses TRBV7-2 with TRBJ2-3; the match to TRBD2 covers 9 bases. The CDR3 is 13 amino acids. Germline values: CDR1 SGHTA, CDR2 FQGNSA. Losses at the gene ends were 3 bases for V and 5 bases for J; bases not matched to a gene: 0. The CDR3 DNA is TGTGCCAGCAGCTTGACTAGCGGAGATACGCAGTATTTT. Protein sequence: CASSLTSGDTQYF.

This clone was counted between two and nine times. The rearrangement links TRBV6-5 to TRBJ1-1; 8 positions agree with TRBD1. Germline V gives CDR1 MNHEY, CDR2 SVGAGI. This CDR3 has 14 amino acids. J was trimmed by 10 bases and V by 2 bases; bases with no gene match: 9. CDR3 DNA sequence: TGTGCCAGCAGTTACAGGCAGGGGGCAGGGCGAGCTTTCTTT. As protein: CASSYRQGAGRAFF.

The chain couples TRBV9 to TRBJ1-2; TRBD1 agrees at 7 bases. Germline-derived CDR1 and CDR2 are SGDLS and YYNGEE. J was trimmed by 5 bases and V by 3 bases; bases with no gene match: 19. The CDR3 extends over 18 amino acids. The CDR3 DNA sequence: TGTGCCAGCAGCGATCCGATTTTCCAGGGGGTGAGAAGGTATGGCTACACCTTC. Translating gives CASSDPIFQGVRRYGYTF.

This clone was seen a single time. The rearrangement uses TRBV5-5 and TRBJ1-2; 10 nucleotides align to TRBD1. The V and J ends lost 2 bases and 1 base, in that order; junction bases with no gene match: 2. The CDR3 has 15 amino acids. CDR1 is SGHKS, CDR2 YYEKEE, per germline (reference sequence). Written as DNA, the CDR3 is TGTGCCAGCAGCTTTGGGACAGGGGTTAACTATGGCTACACCTTC. Protein product: CASSFGTGVNYGYTF.

The genes are TRBV5-1 and TRBJ2-1, with 10 nucleotides matching TRBD2. Per germline, CDR1 SGHRS and CDR2 YFSETQ. This CDR3 comprises 15 residues. V gave up 1 base and J gave up 5 bases; unmatched junction bases: 3. CDR3 residues: CASSLILAGNNEQFF. CDR3 in DNA: TGCGCCAGCAGCTTGATACTAGCGGGGAACAATGAGCAGTTCTTC.

V and J are TRBV2 and TRBJ2-2, with D possibly being TRBD1 (5 bases). Per the germline V gene, CDR1 is SNHLY and CDR2 is FYNNEI. V shed 4 bases and J shed 5 bases, with 8 bases lying between them. There are 13 residues in the CDR3. DNA for the CDR3: TGTGCCAGCAGTGGACAGAAAACCGGGGAGCTGTTTTTT. Translating it yields CASSGQKTGELFF.

This chain joins TRBV10-1 and TRBJ2-3, with 8 bases that match TRBD1. The V segment lost 4 bases and the J segment 6 bases; nucleotides outside the gene matches: 12. The CDR3 contains 16 residues. Germline CDR1 WNHNN, CDR2 SYGVQD (reference sequence). CDR3 in amino acids: CASSANRDRPRDTQYF. DNA for the CDR3: TGCGCCAGCAGTGCAAACCGGGACAGGCCTAGGGATACGCAGTATTTT.

The chain joins TRBV30 to TRBJ2-7; TRBD2 agrees at 12 bases. J was trimmed by 5 bases and V by 3 bases; bases with no gene match: 2. The CDR3 extends over 13 amino acids. CDR1 GTSNPN and CDR2 SVGIG come from the germline V gene (reference sequence). The DNA of the CDR3 is TGTGCCTGGAGGCTAGCGGGAGGGAACGAGCAGTACTTC. Amino acid sequence: CAWRLAGGNEQYF.